Sequencing of this TCR beta chain was carried out in a study of cytomegalovirus exposure and HLA in healthy donors. Findings and caveats of the study: It was approximately 150 TCR beta chains that were listed as cytomegalovirus-associated. In vitro testing confirmed a few CMV-associated chains as specific for CMV antigens.

Points on this clone: Its specificity is unknown.

The repertoire was sequenced with immunoSEQ multiplex PCR; TCRdb's copy has only in-frame clones and lacks some. This sample has 100,000 to 150,000 clones, with around 88% found just once. The germline V and J ends were trimmed by 4 bases and 5 bases, with 14 bases remaining between them. The CDR3 runs 14 residues. In germline, CDR1 is MNHNY, CDR2 SVGAGI (reference sequence). V and J are TRBV6-6 and TRBJ2-5; tentatively, D is TRBD1 (6 bases). The sequence came from a man younger than 35 in good health and CMV-seronegative. Input material: PBMCs. CDR3 amino acids: CASSSLPGAETQYF. DNA of the CDR3: TGTGCCAGCAGTTCCCTTCCAGGGGCGGAGACCCAGTACTTC.